This TCR beta chain was documented in a study of T cell responses to AZD1222 COVID-19 vaccine. Study-wide results and caveats: Donors, mostly white British, included more females; clonal diversity was possibly underestimated. Two AZD1222 administrations were followed by greater Spike-specific TCR breadth and depth.

CDR3 size: 15 residues. Germline V gene sequence: CDR1 SQVTM, CDR2 ANQGSEA. The V end was cut by 3 bases, the J end by 2 bases, with 14 bases between. Sequencing was performed with immunoSEQ multiplex PCR; in TCRdb, only in-frame clones are kept and a portion is missing. Among about 86,000 clones listed, about 88% were seen once. Details on this clone: Its antigen remains unknown.

Researchers grouped second doses given at about 4 or about 12 weeks into one pool. The rearrangement joins TRBV29-1 to TRBJ2-1, with a tentative D call TRBD2 (5 bases). Sequences were derived from peripheral blood, sampled 28 days after the second AZD1222 dose. The TCR was taken from an adult who received the AZD1222 COVID-19 vaccine. The CDR3 DNA sequence: TGCAGCGTTGAGGCTGCGGGTCAGACCTACAATGAGCAGTTCTTC. It is translated as CSVEAAGQTYNEQFF.